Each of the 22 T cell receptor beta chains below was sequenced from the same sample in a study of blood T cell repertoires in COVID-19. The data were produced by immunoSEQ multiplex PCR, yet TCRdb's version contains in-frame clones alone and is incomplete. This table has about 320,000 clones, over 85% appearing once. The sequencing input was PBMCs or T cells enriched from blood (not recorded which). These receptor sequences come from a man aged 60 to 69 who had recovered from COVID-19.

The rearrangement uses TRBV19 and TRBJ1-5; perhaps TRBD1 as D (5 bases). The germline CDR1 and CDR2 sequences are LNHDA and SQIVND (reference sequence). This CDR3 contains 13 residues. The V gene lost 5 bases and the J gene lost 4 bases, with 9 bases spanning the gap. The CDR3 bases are TGTGCCAGTAGTTCGGCAGGGAATCAGCCCCAGCATTTT. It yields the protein CASSSAGNQPQHF.

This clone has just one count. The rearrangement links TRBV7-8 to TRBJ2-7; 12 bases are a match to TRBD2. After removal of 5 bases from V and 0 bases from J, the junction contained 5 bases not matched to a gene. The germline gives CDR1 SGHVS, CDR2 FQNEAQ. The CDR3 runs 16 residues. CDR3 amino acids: CASSILAGGISYEQYF. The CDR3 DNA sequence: TGTGCCAGCAGCATACTAGCGGGGGGAATCTCCTACGAGCAGTACTTC.

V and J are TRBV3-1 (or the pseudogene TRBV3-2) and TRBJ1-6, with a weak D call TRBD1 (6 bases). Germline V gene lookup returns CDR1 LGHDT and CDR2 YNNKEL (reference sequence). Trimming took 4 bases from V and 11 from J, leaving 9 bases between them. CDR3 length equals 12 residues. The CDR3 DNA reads TGTGCCAGCAGCCTCAGGGGCACACCCCTCCACTTT. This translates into CASSLRGTPLHF.

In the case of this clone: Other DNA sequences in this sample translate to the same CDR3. CDR3 residues: CASSQGTEAFF. DNA of the CDR3: TGTGCCAGCAGTCAGGGGACTGAAGCTTTCTTT. This sequence joins TRBV6-5 and TRBJ1-1, with D possibly being TRBD1 (6 bases). Trimming removed 5 bases at V and 5 bases at J, with 6 bases between. The CDR3 length is 11 residues. Germline CDR1 is MNHEY and CDR2 is SVGAGI.

This CDR3 is CASSRTPSRGGGTGELFF. The CDR3 region has the DNA TGCGCCAGCAGCCGTACCCCCTCGCGGGGGGGCGGGACCGGGGAGCTGTTTTTT. The chain recombines TRBV5-1 with TRBJ2-2, with TRBD2 identical over 9 bases. The J segment lost 5 bases and the V segment lost 4 bases, leaving 15 bases of the junction unmatched. The CDR3 is 18 amino acids. Germline V gene data show CDR1 as SGHRS and CDR2 as YFSETQ.

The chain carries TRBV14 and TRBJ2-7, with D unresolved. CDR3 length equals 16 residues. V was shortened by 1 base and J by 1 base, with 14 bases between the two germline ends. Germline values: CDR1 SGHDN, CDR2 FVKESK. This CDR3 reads CASSQAGPTPSYEQYF. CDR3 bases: TGTGCCAGCAGCCAAGCAGGCCCTACCCCGTCCTACGAGCAGTACTTC.

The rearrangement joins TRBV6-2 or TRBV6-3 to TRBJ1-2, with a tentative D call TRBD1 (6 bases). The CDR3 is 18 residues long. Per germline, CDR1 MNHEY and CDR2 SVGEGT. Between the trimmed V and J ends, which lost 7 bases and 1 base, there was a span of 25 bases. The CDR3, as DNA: TGTGCCAGCACCCCAAGCGGGGGCTGGAATATAATTAACTATGGCTACACCTTC. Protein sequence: CASTPSGGWNIINYGYTF.

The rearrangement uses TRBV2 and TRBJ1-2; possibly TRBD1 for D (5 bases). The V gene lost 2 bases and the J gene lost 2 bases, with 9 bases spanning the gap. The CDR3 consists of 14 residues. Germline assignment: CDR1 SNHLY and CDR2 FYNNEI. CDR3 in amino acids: CASSEQGGNYGYTF. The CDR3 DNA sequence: TGTGCCAGCAGTGAACAGGGTGGGAACTATGGCTACACCTTC.

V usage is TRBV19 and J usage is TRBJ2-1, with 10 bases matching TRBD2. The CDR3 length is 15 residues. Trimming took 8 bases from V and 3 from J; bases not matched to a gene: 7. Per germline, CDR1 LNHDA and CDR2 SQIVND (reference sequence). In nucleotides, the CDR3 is TGTGCCAGTTCTGTCCTAGCGGGGGACTACAATGAGCAGTTCTTC. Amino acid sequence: CASSVLAGDYNEQFF.

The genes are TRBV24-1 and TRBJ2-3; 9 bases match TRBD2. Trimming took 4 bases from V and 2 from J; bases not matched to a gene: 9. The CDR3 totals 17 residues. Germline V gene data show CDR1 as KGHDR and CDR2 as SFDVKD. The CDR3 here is CATSDPRLAVNTDTQYF. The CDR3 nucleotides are TGTGCCACCAGTGACCCTCGACTAGCGGTAAACACAGATACGCAGTATTTT.

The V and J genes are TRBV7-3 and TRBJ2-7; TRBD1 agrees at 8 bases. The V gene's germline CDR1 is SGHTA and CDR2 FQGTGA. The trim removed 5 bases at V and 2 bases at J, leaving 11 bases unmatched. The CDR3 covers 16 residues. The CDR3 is CASSLTSGTGAYEQYF. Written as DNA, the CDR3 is TGTGCCAGCAGCCTTACCTCCGGGACAGGAGCCTACGAGCAGTACTTC.

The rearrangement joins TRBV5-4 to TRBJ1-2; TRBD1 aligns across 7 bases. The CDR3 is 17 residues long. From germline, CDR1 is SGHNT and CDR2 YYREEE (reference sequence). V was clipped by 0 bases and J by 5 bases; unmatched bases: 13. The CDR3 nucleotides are TGTGCCAGCAGCTTGGGAGGGGCCGGACAGGAGGGGTATGGCTACACCTTC. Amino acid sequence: CASSLGGAGQEGYGYTF.

CDR3 amino acids: CASSLNGGRTEAFF. The CDR3 DNA reads TGTGCCAGCAGCTTAAACGGGGGGAGGACTGAAGCTTTCTTT. The chain joins TRBV11-2 to TRBJ1-1; D is possibly TRBD1 (5 bases). V was pared by 2 bases and J by 5 bases, with 12 bases between. The CDR3 has 14 amino acids. Per the germline V gene, CDR1 is SGHAT and CDR2 is FQNNGV.

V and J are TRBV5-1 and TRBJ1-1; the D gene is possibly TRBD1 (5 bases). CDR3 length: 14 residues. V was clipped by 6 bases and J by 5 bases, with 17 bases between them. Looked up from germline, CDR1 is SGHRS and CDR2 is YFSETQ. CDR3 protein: CASTRGEGRTEAFF. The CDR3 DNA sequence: TGCGCCAGCACCAGAGGGGAGGGGAGGACTGAAGCTTTCTTT.

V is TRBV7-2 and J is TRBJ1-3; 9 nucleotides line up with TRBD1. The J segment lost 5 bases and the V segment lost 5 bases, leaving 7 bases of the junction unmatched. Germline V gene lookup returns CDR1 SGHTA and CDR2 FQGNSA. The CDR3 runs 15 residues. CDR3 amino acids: CASSQTGGNRNTIYF. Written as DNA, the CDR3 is TGTGCCAGCAGCCAAACAGGGGGCAATCGAAACACCATATATTTT.

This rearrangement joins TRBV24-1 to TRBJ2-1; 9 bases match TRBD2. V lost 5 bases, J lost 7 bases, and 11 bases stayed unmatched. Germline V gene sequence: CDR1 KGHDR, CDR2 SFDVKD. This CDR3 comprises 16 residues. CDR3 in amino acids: CATSGASGNKVNEQFF. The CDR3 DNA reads TGTGCCACCAGTGGGGCTAGCGGGAACAAGGTGAATGAGCAGTTCTTC.

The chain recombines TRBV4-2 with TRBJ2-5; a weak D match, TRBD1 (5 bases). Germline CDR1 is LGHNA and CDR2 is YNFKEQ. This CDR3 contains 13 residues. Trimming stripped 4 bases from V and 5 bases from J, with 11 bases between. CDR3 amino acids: CASSPDPGETQYF. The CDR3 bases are TGTGCCAGCAGCCCCGACCCAGGGGAGACCCAGTACTTC.

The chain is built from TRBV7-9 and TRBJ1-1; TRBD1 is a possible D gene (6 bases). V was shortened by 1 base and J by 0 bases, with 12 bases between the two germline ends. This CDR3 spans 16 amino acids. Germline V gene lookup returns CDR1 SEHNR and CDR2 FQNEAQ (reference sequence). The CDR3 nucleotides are TGTGCCAGCAGCTTAGACTTCGGACAGCTGAACACTGAAGCTTTCTTT. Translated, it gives CASSLDFGQLNTEAFF.

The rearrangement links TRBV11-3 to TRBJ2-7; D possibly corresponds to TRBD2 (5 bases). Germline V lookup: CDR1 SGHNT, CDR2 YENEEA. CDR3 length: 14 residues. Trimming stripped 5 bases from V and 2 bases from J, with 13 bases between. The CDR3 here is CASSTGGPTYEQYF. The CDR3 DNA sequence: TGTGCCAGCAGCACCGGCGGGCCCACCTACGAGCAGTACTTC.

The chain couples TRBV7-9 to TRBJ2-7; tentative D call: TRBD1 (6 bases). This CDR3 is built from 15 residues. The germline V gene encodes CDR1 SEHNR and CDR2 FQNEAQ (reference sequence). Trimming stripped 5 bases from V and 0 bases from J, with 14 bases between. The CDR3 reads CASSTKTGSSYEQYF. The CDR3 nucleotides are TGTGCCAGCAGCACGAAGACAGGCAGCTCCTACGAGCAGTACTTC.

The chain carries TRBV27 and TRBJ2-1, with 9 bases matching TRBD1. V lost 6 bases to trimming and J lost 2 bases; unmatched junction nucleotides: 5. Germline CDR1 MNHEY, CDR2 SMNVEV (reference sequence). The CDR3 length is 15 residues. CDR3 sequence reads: CASRGGQGAYNEQFF. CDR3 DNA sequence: TGTGCCAGCAGGGGGGGACAGGGAGCCTACAATGAGCAGTTCTTC.

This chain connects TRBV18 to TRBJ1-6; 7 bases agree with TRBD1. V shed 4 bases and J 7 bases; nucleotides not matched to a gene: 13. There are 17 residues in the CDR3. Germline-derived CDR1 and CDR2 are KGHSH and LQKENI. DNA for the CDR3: TGTGCCAGCTCACAAATACGAAACAGGGGAGAGAATTCACCCCTCCACTTT. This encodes CASSQIRNRGENSPLHF. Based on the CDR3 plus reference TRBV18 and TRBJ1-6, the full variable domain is NAGVMQNPRHLVRRRGQEARLRCSPMKGHSHVYWYRQLPEEGLKFMVYLQKENIIDESGMPKERFSAEFPKEGPSILRIQQVVRGDSAAYFCASSQIRNRGENSPLHFGNGTRLTVT.